This is a list of T cell receptor beta chains from one sample in a study of T cells in Graves' hyperthyroidism and ophthalmopathy. A single record per CDR3 protein comes from TCRdb applying MiXCR to the multiplex PCR reads. The repertoire holds approximately 600,000 distinct CDR3 sequences, with around 21% as singletons. Material: blood. All receptors derive from a man under 40 with Graves' ophthalmopathy. Each CDR3 is given with its conserved first and last residue. A D gene is named only where the DNA matches it firmly. Expanded clones are given a class, and other clones once, few, many or no size at all.

>TRBJ2-1|many|TRBV13|TRBD1
CASSYGTGINEQFF
TGTGCCAGCAGCTACGGGACAGGCATTAATGAGCAGTTCTTC
>TRBJ1-2|.|TRBV9|.
CASSDPRDRFTNYGYTF
TGTGCCAGCAGCGATCCTCGAGACAGGTTTACTAACTATGGCTACACCTTC
>TRBJ2-3|.|TRBV11-2|.
CASSWEASVADTQYF
TGTGCCAGCAGCTGGGAAGCTAGCGTAGCAGATACGCAGTATTTT
>TRBJ2-7|many|TRBV18|TRBD2
CASSPPWSGRANEQYF
TGTGCCAGCTCACCACCGTGGAGCGGGAGGGCGAACGAGCAGTACTTC
>TRBJ1-5|many|TRBV28|.
CASSPTGHGNQPQHF
TGTGCCAGCAGCCCCACTGGACACGGCAATCAGCCCCAGCATTTT
>TRBJ2-7|many|TRBV11-2|.
CASRSLRDKLYEQYF
TGTGCCAGCAGATCTCTCCGGGACAAATTGTACGAGCAGTACTTC
>TRBJ1-5|few|TRBV20-1|.
CSARGSGAGTPAARNQPQHF
TGCAGTGCTAGAGGAAGTGGGGCAGGAACCCCCGCGGCTCGCAATCAGCCCCAGCATTTT
>TRBJ2-7|many|TRBV4-1|.
CASSQVATDYEQYF
TGCGCCAGCAGCCAAGTGGCAACAGACTACGAGCAGTACTTC
>TRBJ2-1|few|TRBV19|TRBD2
CASSTNRLAGYNEQFF
TGTGCCAGTAGTACCAACCGACTAGCGGGGTACAATGAGCAGTTCTTC
>TRBJ2-1|.|TRBV30|.
CAWSLSPLGGNEQFF
TGTGCCTGGAGCCTTAGTCCGCTAGGAGGCAATGAGCAGTTCTTC
>TRBJ1-1|few|TRBV28|.
CASRTDSYTEAFF
TGTGCCAGCAGAACGGACAGTTACACTGAAGCTTTCTTT
>TRBJ2-1|.|TRBV27|.
CASSLSLLGGQFF
TGTGCCAGCAGTTTATCGTTACTAGGTGGGCAGTTCTTC
>TRBJ2-7|.|TRBV20-1|TRBD1
CSARDLRGFSRYEQYF
TGCAGTGCTAGAGACCTCAGGGGGTTTTCCCGCTACGAGCAGTACTTC
>TRBJ1-1|few|TRBV28|TRBD1
CASRGTELNTEAFF
TGTGCCAGCAGAGGGACAGAACTTAACACTGAAGCTTTCTTT
>TRBJ2-3|many|TRBV7-8|TRBD2
CASSLDVAGGSTQYF
TGTGCCAGCAGCTTAGATGTAGCGGGAGGTTCTACGCAGTATTTT
>TRBJ2-7|.|TRBV24-1|.
CATSDPSDSSYEQYF
TGTGCCACCAGTGATCCCTCAGATTCCTCCTACGAGCAGTACTTC
>TRBJ2-1|.|TRBV5-6|TRBD2
CASSQREAPYNEQFF
TGTGCCAGCAGCCAGCGGGAGGCCCCCTACAATGAGCAGTTCTTC
>TRBJ1-1|few|TRBV13|.
CASSSGRNFDRRRYTEAFF
TGTGCCAGCAGCTCAGGACGGAATTTTGACCGCCGACGATACACTGAAGCTTTCTTT
>TRBJ2-7|few|TRBV30|TRBD2
CAWVGTSGTYEQYF
TGTGCCTGGGTCGGGACTAGCGGTACCTACGAGCAGTACTTC
>TRBJ2-1|few|TRBV20-1|.
CSARSLASNEQFF
TGCAGTGCTAGGTCCCTAGCAAGTAATGAGCAGTTCTTC
>TRBJ2-3|many|TRBV20-1|.
CSASPATRLGDTQYF
TGCAGTGCTAGCCCCGCCACTAGGTTGGGCGATACGCAGTATTTT
>TRBJ2-7|few|TRBV7-8|.
CASSLSTGRYEQYF
TGTGCCAGCAGCTTAAGTACAGGGCGGTACGAGCAGTACTTC
>TRBJ2-1|.|TRBV19|TRBD2
CASSILRAGAYNEQFF
TGTGCCAGTAGTATTTTAAGGGCGGGAGCCTACAATGAGCAGTTCTTC
>TRBJ1-2|once|TRBV10-3|.
CATSDWPSYGYTF
TGTGCCACCAGTGATTGGCCATCCTATGGCTACACCTTC
>TRBJ1-2|.|TRBV5-6|.
CASSFRESYQGGYTF
TGTGCCAGCAGCTTCCGGGAATCCTATCAGGGTGGCTACACCTTC
>TRBJ2-6|few|TRBV7-9|.
CASSPANGYRSGANVLTF
TGTGCCAGCAGCCCCGCAAATGGCTACCGCTCTGGGGCCAACGTCCTGACTTTC
>TRBJ2-3|.|TRBV5-1|.
CASSLNSDSTQYF
TGCGCCAGCAGCCTCAACTCGGACAGTACGCAGTATTTT
>TRBJ2-1|.|TRBV6-1|TRBD2
CASSGLAGEVSNEQFF
TGTGCCAGCAGTGGACTAGCGGGAGAGGTGAGCAATGAGCAGTTCTTC
>TRBJ1-5|few|TRBV19|TRBD1
CASRYGQGYQPQHF
TGTGCCAGTAGATATGGACAGGGCTATCAGCCCCAGCATTTT
>TRBJ1-2|many|TRBV7-8|.
CASSLGVRANYGYTF
TGTGCCAGCAGCTTAGGGGTTAGGGCTAACTATGGCTACACCTTC
>TRBJ1-1|many|TRBV11-3|TRBD1
CASSSGGDTEAFF
TGTGCCAGCAGCTCAGGGGGAGACACTGAAGCTTTCTTT
>TRBJ1-1|few|TRBV24-1|TRBD1
CATSDRGRTNTEAFF
TGTGCCACCTCGGACAGGGGGCGGACAAACACTGAAGCTTTCTTT
>TRBJ2-7|.|TRBV27|.
CASSSTGHSSYEQYF
TGTGCCAGCAGTTCAACAGGGCATTCATCCTACGAGCAGTACTTC
>TRBJ2-2|.|TRBV7-9|.
CASWGESDTGELFF
TGTGCCAGCTGGGGGGAGTCTGACACCGGGGAGCTGTTTTTT
>TRBJ2-1|many|TRBV11-1|TRBD2
CASSFSTSGSYEQFF
TGTGCCAGCAGCTTTTCTACTAGCGGGAGTTATGAGCAGTTCTTC
>TRBJ2-7|many|TRBV7-9|.
CASSLDREAHEQYF
TGTGCCAGCAGCTTAGACAGGGAAGCCCACGAGCAGTACTTC
>TRBJ2-1|few|TRBV3-1|TRBD2
CASSLTYPGLTNNEQFF
TGTGCCAGCAGCCTTACATATCCGGGACTAACCAACAATGAGCAGTTCTTC